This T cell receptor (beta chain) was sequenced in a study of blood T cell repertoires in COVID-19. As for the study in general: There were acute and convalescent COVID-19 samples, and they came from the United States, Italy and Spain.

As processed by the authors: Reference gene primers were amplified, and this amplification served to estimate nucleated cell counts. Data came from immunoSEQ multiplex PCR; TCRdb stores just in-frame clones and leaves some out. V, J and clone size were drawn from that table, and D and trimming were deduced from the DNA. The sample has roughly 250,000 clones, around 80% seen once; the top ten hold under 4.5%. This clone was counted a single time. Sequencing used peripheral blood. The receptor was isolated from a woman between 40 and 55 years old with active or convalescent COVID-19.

The chain's CDR3 is CASSIQLSSYEQYF. CDR3 DNA sequence: TGTGCCAGTAGTATTCAATTGAGCTCCTACGAGCAGTACTTC. J is TRBJ2-7 and V is TRBV19; no firm D call. CDR1 and CDR2 (germline): LNHDA, SQIVND (reference sequence). The CDR3 is 14 amino acids. Trimming removed 3 bases from V and 0 bases from J, with 9 bases in between.